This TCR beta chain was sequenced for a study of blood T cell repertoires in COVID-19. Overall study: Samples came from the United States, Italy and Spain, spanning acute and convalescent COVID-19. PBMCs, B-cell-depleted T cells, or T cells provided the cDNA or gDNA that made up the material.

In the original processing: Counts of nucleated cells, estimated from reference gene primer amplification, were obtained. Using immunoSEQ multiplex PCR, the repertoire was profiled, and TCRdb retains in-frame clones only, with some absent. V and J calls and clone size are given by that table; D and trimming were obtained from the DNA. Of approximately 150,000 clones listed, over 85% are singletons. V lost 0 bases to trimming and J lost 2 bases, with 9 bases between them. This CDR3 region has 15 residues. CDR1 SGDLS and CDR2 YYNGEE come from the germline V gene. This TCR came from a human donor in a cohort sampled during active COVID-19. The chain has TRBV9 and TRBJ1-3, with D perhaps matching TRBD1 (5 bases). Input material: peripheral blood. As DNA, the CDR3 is TGTGCCAGCAGCGTAGCAGGGAAGACTGGAAACACCATATATTTT. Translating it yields CASSVAGKTGNTIYF.